This T cell receptor beta chain comes out of a study of blood T cells in healthy people across ages. The germline V gene has CDR1 SGHAT and CDR2 FQNNGV. The CDR3 length is 14 residues. Trimming shortened V by 7 bases and J by 1 base, and 12 bases separated the two germline ends. Study-wide points: While age rose, TCR beta diversity per million T cells dropped in a roughly linear way.

Next came a second PCR, run for about 6 to 12 cycles, which used a sample-barcoded 5' primer along with a J-beta primer mix. TCRdb reanalysed the 5' RACE reads using MiXCR and keeps one entry per CDR3 protein. Here the sample spans some 1,500,000 distinct CDR3 sequences, around 40% being singletons. Comment on this clonotype: Its target is not known.

The amount of total RNA extracted per sample was at least 5 micrograms. Sequencing was performed on blood. This chain links TRBV11-2 with TRBJ2-3; perhaps D is TRBD1 or TRBD2 (5 bases each). The clonotype was recovered from a woman between 18 and 30 years old in good health. The CDR3 loop reads CASNRGAGTDTQYF. DNA for the CDR3: TGTGCCAGCAACCGAGGGGCCGGCACAGATACGCAGTATTTT. Based on the CDR3 plus reference TRBV11-2 and TRBJ2-3, the full variable domain is EAGVAQSPRYKIIEKRQSVAFWCNPISGHATLYWYQQILGQGPKLLIQFQNNGVVDDSQLPKDRFSAERLKGVDSTLKIQPAKLEDSAVYLCASNRGAGTDTQYFGPGTRLTVL.